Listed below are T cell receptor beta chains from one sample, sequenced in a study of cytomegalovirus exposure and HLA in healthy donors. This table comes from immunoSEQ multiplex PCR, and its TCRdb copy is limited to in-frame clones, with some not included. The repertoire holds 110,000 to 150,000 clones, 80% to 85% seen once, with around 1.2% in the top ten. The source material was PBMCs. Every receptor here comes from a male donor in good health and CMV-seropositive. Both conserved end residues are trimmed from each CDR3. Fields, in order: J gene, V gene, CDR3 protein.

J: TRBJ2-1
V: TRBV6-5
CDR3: ASQSTSGGAGEQF

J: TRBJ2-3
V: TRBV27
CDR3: ASRQGAPPTDTQY

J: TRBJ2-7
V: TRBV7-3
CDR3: ASSLSSGGTYEQY

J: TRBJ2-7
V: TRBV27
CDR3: ASSWTGLGSYEQY

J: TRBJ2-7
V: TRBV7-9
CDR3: SSSKTGSEQY

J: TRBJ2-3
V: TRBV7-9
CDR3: ASSPLRDTQY

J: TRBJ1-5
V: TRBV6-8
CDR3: ASIVRSYQPQH

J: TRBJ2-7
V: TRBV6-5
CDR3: ASSAVLAGGEQY

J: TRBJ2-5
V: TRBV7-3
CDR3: ASSLGGGNQETQY

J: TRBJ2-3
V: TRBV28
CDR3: ASSRQGFGDTQY

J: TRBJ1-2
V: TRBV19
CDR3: ASSIDDREYHGYT

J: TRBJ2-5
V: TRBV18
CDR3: ASSPQGVQETQY

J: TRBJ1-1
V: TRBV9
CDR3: ASSTRGNTEAF

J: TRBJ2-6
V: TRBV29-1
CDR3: SVVEGGLLSGANVLT

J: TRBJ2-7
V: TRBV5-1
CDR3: ASSSRDRAYEQY

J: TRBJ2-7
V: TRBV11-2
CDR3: ASSLYPTSEISYEQY